Shown below are 2 T cell receptor beta chains from a single sample sequenced in a study of PD-1 and CTLA-4 blockade in melanoma. Measured with immunoSEQ multiplex PCR; TCRdb has only the in-frame clones, and not every one. The top ten hold approximately 15% of the sample, which has 15,000 to 20,000 clones, around 72% seen once. Sequencing was performed on CD8+ T cells from peripheral blood, taken before anti-PD-1 treatment. The source of these receptors is a human donor with melanoma.

The chain is built from TRBV5-4 and TRBJ1-1, with a possible D match to TRBD1 (5 bases). Trimming removed 0 bases at V and 4 bases at J, with 13 bases between. There are 15 residues in the CDR3. Germline lookup yields CDR1 SGHNT and CDR2 YYREEE (reference sequence). The CDR3 bases are TGTGCCAGCAGCTTGGGGCAGGGAGGAGGCACTGAAGCTTTCTTT. Its protein product is CASSLGQGGGTEAFF. Variable domain in full (rest from reference TRBV5-4 and TRBJ1-1): ETGVTQSPTHLIKTRGQQVTLRCSSQSGHNTVSWYQQALGQGPQFIFQYYREEENGRGNFPPRFSGLQFPNYSSELNVNALELDDSALYLCASSLGQGGGTEAFFGQGTRLTVV.

This clone is deemed medium-sized. The rearrangement joins TRBV19 to TRBJ2-7; 10 bases agree with TRBD2. This CDR3 is 14 amino acids long. V lost 5 bases to trimming and J lost 7 bases; unmatched junction nucleotides: 8. Germline V CDR1 and CDR2: LNHDA, SQIVND (reference sequence). For the CDR3, the DNA is TGTGCCAGTAGTTTCACTTGGACTAGCGGAGAGCAGTACTTC. This gives the protein CASSFTWTSGEQYF.